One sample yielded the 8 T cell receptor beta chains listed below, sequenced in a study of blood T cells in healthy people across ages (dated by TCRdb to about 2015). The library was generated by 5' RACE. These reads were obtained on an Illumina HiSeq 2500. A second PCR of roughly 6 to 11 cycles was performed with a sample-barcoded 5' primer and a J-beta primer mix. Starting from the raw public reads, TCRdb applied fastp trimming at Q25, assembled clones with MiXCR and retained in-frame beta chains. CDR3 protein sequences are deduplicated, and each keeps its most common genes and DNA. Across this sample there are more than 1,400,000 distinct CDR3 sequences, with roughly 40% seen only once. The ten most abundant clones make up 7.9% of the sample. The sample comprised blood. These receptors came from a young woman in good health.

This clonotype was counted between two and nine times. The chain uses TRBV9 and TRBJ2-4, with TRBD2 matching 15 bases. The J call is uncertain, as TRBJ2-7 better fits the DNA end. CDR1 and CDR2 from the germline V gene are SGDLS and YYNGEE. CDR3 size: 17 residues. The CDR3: CASSVGTSGGPSYEQYF. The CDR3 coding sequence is TGTGCCAGCAGCGTCGGGACTAGCGGGGGGCCTTCCTACGAGCAGTACTTC.

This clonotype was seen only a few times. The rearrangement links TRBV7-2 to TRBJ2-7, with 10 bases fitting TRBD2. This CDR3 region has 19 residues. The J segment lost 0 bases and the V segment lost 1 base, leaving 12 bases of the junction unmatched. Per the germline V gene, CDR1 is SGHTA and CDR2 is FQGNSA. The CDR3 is CASSLVLVSGRSRSYEQYF. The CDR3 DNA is TGTGCCAGCAGCTTAGTTCTGGTTAGCGGGAGGTCCCGCTCCTACGAGCAGTACTTC.

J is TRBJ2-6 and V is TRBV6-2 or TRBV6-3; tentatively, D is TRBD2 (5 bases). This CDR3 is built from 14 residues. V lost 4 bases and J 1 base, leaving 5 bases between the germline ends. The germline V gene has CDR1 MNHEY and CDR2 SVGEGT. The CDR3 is CASSCGSGANVLTF. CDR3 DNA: TGTGCCAGCAGTTGCGGGTCTGGGGCCAACGTCCTGACTTTC.

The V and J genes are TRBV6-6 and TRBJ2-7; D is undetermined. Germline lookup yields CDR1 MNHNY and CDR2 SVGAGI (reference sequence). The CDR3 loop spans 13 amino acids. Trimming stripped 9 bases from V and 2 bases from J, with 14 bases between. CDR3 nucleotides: TGTGCCAGTCTCCCGCCCGTGCCCTACGAGCAGTACTTC. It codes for CASLPPVPYEQYF.

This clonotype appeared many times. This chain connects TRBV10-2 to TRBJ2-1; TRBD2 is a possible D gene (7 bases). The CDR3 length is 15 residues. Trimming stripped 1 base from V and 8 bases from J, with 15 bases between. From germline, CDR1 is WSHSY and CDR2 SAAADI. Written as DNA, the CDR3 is TGCGCCAGCAGTGAGTTGGGGGGGGGCCAGTATGAGCAGTTCTTC. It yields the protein CASSELGGGQYEQFF.

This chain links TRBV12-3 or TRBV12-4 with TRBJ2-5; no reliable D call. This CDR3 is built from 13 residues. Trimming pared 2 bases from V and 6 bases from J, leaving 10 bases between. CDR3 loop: CASSLMFEKTQYF. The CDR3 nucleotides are TGTGCCAGCAGTTTAATGTTTGAAAAGACCCAGTACTTC.

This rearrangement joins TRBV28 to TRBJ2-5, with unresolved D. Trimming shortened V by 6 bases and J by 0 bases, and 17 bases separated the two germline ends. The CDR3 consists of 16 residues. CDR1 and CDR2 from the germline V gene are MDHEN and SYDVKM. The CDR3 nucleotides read TGTGCCAGCAGCCTCTCGAGTGGCGGATACCAAGAGACCCAGTACTTC. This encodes CASSLSSGGYQETQYF.

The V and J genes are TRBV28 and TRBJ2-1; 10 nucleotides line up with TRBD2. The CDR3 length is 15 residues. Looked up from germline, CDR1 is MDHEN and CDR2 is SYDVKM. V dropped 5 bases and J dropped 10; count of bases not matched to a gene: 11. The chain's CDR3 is CASSPLPSGRGEQFF. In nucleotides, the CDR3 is TGTGCCAGCAGTCCCCTCCCTAGCGGGAGAGGAGAGCAGTTCTTC.